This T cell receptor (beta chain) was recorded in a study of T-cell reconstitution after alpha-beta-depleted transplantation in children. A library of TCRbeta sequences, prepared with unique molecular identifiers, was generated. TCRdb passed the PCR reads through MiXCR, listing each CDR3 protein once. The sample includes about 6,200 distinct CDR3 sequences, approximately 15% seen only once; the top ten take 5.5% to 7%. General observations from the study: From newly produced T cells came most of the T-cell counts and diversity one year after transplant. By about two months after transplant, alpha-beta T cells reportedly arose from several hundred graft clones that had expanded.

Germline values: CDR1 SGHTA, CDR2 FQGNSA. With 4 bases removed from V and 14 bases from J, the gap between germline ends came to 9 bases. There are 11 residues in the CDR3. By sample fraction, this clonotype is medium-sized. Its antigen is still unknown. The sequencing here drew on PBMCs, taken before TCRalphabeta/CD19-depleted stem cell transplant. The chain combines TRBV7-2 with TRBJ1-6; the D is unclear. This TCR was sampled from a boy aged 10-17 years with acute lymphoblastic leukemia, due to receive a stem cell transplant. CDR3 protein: CASSSTSTLHF. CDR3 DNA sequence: TGTGCCAGCAGCTCCACTTCGACCCTCCACTTT.